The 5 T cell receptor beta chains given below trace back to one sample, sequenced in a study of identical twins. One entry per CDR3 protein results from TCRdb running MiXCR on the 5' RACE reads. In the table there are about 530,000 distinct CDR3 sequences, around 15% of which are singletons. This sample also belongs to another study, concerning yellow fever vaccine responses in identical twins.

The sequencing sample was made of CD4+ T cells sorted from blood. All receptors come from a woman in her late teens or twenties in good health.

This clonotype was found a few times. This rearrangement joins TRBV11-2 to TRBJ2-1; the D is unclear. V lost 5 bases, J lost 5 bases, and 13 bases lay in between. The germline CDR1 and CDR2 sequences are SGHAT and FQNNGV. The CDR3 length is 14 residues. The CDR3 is CASSRYLNDNEQFF. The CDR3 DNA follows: TGTGCCAGCAGCCGTTACTTAAACGACAATGAGCAGTTCTTC.

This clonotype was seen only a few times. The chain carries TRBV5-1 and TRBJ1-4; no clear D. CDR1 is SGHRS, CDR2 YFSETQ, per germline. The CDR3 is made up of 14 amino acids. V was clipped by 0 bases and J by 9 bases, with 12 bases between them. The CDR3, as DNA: TGCGCCAGCAGCTTGGTTCCGGGAGACAAAAAACTGTTTTTT. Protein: CASSLVPGDKKLFF. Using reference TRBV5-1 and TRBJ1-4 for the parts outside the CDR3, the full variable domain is KAGVTQTPRYLIKTRGQQVTLSCSPISGHRSVSWYQQTPGQGLQFLFEYFSETQRNKGNFPGRFSGRQFSNSRSEMNVSTLELGDSALYLCASSLVPGDKKLFFGSGTQLSVL.

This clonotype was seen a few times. In DNA form, the CDR3 reads TGTGCCACCAGTGGGACAGCTAATCAGCCCCAGCATTTT. Its protein product is CATSGTANQPQHF. The V and J genes are TRBV24-1 and TRBJ1-5, with D tentatively TRBD1 (6 bases). The V and J ends lost 5 bases and 4 bases respectively, with 8 bases between them. This CDR3 spans 13 amino acids. Germline V gene lookup returns CDR1 KGHDR and CDR2 SFDVKD.

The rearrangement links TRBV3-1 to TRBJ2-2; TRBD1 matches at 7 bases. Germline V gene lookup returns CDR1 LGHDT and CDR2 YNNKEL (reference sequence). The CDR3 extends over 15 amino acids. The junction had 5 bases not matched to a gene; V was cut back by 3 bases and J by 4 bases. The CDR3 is CASSHRDSLTGELFF. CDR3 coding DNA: TGTGCCAGCAGCCATCGGGACAGTCTCACCGGGGAGCTGTTTTTT.

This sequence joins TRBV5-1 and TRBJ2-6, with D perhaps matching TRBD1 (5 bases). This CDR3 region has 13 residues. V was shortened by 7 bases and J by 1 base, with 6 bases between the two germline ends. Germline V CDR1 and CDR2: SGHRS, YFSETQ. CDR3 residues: CASAGSGANVLTF. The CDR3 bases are TGCGCCAGCGCAGGGTCTGGGGCCAACGTCCTGACTTTC.